Here is one T cell receptor beta chain with its context. What it binds is not known. CD4+ T cells from unexposed donors were obtained before the COVID-19 pandemic (2011-2018). The cells were cultured for under 13 days before CD4+ T cells were isolated. The data were obtained in a study of CD4 T cells in relation to SARS-CoV-2 and coronaviruses. This table comes from immunoSEQ multiplex PCR, and its TCRdb copy is limited to in-frame clones, with some not included. The sample contains 15,000 to 20,000 clones, roughly 82% of which appear only once. Germline V gene sequence: CDR1 MNHEY, CDR2 SVGEGT. The CDR3 is made up of 18 amino acids. J was trimmed by 8 bases and V by 4 bases; bases with no gene match: 17.

What was sequenced was CD4+ T cells from PBMCs, cultured in vitro. The gene calls are TRBV6-2 or TRBV6-3 and TRBJ1-6, with 7 positions matching TRBD1. This TCR was sampled from a human donor in good health. CDR3 nucleotide sequence: TGTGCCAGCAGTTCCCCCTCAGAAGTAGGGGGCGCTTATTCACCCCTCCACTTT. This sequence encodes CASSSPSEVGGAYSPLHF.